Presented here are 31 T cell receptor beta chains from one specimen sequenced in a study of identifying expanded T cells in peripheral blood. Some clones are missing from TCRdb's copy, which holds only in-frame ones; the method was immunoSEQ multiplex PCR. Of some 99,000 clones in the sample, approximately 90% are singletons; the top ten hold 8% to 9%. The specimen was blood. The receptors here all came from a person between 18 and 69 years old in good health.

The rearrangement uses TRBV7-8 and TRBJ2-1; maybe TRBD2 (5 bases). Germline CDR1 reads SGHVS; CDR2 reads FQNEAQ. V lost 1 base and J lost 0, with 13 bases in between. This CDR3 is built from 17 residues. For the CDR3, the DNA is TGTGCCAGCAGCTTAGAACCATCAGGAGGCTCCTACAATGAGCAGTTCTTC. Translation: CASSLEPSGGSYNEQFF. Combining the CDR3 with reference TRBV7-8 and TRBJ2-1 gives the whole variable domain GAGVSQSPRYKVAKRGQDVALRCDPISGHVSLFWYQQALGQGPEFLTYFQNEAQLDKSGLPSDRFFAERPEGSVSTLKIQRTQQEDSAVYLCASSLEPSGGSYNEQFFGPGTRLTVL.

Of note for this clone: At the DNA level, this CDR3 is encoded by other sequences in the same sample as well. This rearrangement joins TRBV11-2 to TRBJ2-5; D ambiguous. The CDR3 spans 11 residues. The ends were cut back, 2 bases at V and 5 bases at J, with 3 bases in the middle. CDR1 and CDR2 from the germline V gene are SGHAT and FQNNGV. The CDR3 nucleotides are TGTGCCAGCAGCTTACGCGAGACCCAGTACTTC. Residues: CASSLRETQYF. Supplemented by reference TRBV11-2 and TRBJ2-5, the full variable domain reads EAGVAQSPRYKIIEKRQSVAFWCNPISGHATLYWYQQILGQGPKLLIQFQNNGVVDDSQLPKDRFSAERLKGVDSTLKIQPAKLEDSAVYLCASSLRETQYFGPGTRLLVL.

J is TRBJ1-1 and V is TRBV5-1, with a weak D call TRBD1 (5 bases). Trimming shortened V by 4 bases and J by 8 bases, and 12 bases separated the two germline ends. Germline CDR1 reads SGHRS; CDR2 reads YFSETQ. CDR3 length: 12 amino acids. The CDR3 nucleotides are TGCGCCAGCAGCGGCGCAGGGCTAGAAGCTTTCTTT. This codes for CASSGAGLEAFF.

V and J are TRBV6-6 and TRBJ2-7, with D possibly being TRBD1 (5 bases). The V and J ends lost 7 bases and 3 bases respectively, with 16 bases between them. CDR1 and CDR2 (germline): MNHNY, SVGAGI (reference sequence). The CDR3 contains 14 residues. The CDR3 protein is CASTPTATSYEQYF. The CDR3 nucleotides are TGTGCCAGCACCCCGACAGCGACGAGCTACGAGCAGTACTTC.

This rearrangement joins TRBV30 to TRBJ2-7; either TRBD1 or TRBD2 may supply D (5 bases each). Germline V lookup: CDR1 GTSNPN, CDR2 SVGIG (reference sequence). V gave up 0 bases and J gave up 2 bases, with 14 bases separating them. The CDR3 spans 15 residues. The CDR3 nucleotides are TGTGCCTGGAGTGTACGAAATAGAGGGGCCTACGAGCAGTACTTC. This codes for CAWSVRNRGAYEQYF.

This clone was found a few times. CDR3 nucleotides: TGTGCCAGCAGCTTAGCTACCTACGAGCAGTACTTC. Translating it yields CASSLATYEQYF. The chain couples TRBV7-2 to TRBJ2-7; D is ambiguous. This CDR3 is 12 amino acids long. Trimming stripped 0 bases from V and 2 bases from J, with 2 bases between. In germline, CDR1 is SGHTA, CDR2 FQGNSA.

With respect to this clone: One junction end disagrees with the germline gene, perhaps due to a read error. This chain uses TRBV14 with TRBJ2-7, with 13 positions matching TRBD2. CDR3 length: 14 residues. Germline values: CDR1 SGHDN, CDR2 FVKESK. CDR3 residues: CASSDQTSGRPQNF. CDR3 coding DNA: TGTGCCAGCAGCGACCAGACTAGCGGGAGGCCCCAAAACTTC.

This clone has more than one count but fewer than ten. The chain has TRBV28 and TRBJ2-6; 9 nucleotides line up with TRBD1. With V trimmed by 3 bases and J by 4 bases, 10 bases remained unmatched. Per the germline V gene, CDR1 is MDHEN and CDR2 is SYDVKM. The CDR3 contains 18 residues. The CDR3 region is CASSFPGQGRYGANVLTF. The CDR3 nucleotides are TGTGCCAGCAGTTTCCCAGGACAGGGGCGATACGGGGCCAACGTCCTGACTTTC.

The gene calls are TRBV10-1 and TRBJ1-3; D is possibly TRBD1 (5 bases). V was clipped by 1 base and J by 2 bases, with 18 bases between them. Germline lookup yields CDR1 WNHNN and CDR2 SYGVQD (reference sequence). This CDR3 has 18 residues. The CDR3 protein is CASSEFRDRDLTGNTIYF. CDR3 coding DNA: TGCGCCAGCAGTGAGTTCCGGGACCGGGACCTTACTGGAAACACCATATATTTT.

This clone is a singleton in its sample. The chain links TRBV11-2 to TRBJ2-3; no firm D call. V gave up 6 bases and J gave up 2 bases, with 12 bases separating them. The germline CDR1 and CDR2 sequences are SGHAT and FQNNGV. The CDR3 sequence is 14 residues long. The CDR3 spells CASSRAWVTDTQYF. DNA of the CDR3: TGTGCCAGCAGTCGCGCTTGGGTCACAGATACGCAGTATTTT. Based on the CDR3 plus reference TRBV11-2 and TRBJ2-3, the full variable domain is EAGVAQSPRYKIIEKRQSVAFWCNPISGHATLYWYQQILGQGPKLLIQFQNNGVVDDSQLPKDRFSAERLKGVDSTLKIQPAKLEDSAVYLCASSRAWVTDTQYFGPGTRLTVL.

This clone turned up a few times. This chain links TRBV5-1 with TRBJ2-5; TRBD1 aligns across 8 bases. The germline CDR1 and CDR2 sequences are SGHRS and YFSETQ. The J segment lost 4 bases and the V segment lost 4 bases, leaving 12 bases of the junction unmatched. The CDR3 is made up of 16 amino acids. Here the CDR3 reads CASSRSSGQGTETQYF. The CDR3 nucleotides are TGCGCCAGCAGCCGATCTTCCGGACAGGGAACAGAGACCCAGTACTTC.

The chain recombines TRBV5-8 with TRBJ2-1; no clear D gene. The ends were cut back, 0 bases at V and 6 bases at J, with 13 bases in the middle. CDR1 is SGHTS, CDR2 YDEGEE, per germline. The CDR3 loop spans 15 amino acids. The CDR3 sequence: CASSLDTDTLNEQFF. The DNA for the CDR3 is TGTGCCAGCAGCTTGGACACGGATACCCTCAATGAGCAGTTCTTC.

The chain employs TRBV9 and TRBJ2-3, with 8 bases that match TRBD1. CDR3 size: 16 residues. Trimming cost V 0 bases and J 1 base; bases outside gene matches: 4. From germline, CDR1 is SGDLS and CDR2 YYNGEE. The chain's CDR3 is CASSVGTGRGTDTQYF. The DNA of the CDR3 is TGTGCCAGCAGCGTAGGGACAGGGCGCGGCACAGATACGCAGTATTTT. Based on the CDR3 plus reference TRBV9 and TRBJ2-3, the full variable domain is DSGVTQTPKHLITATGQRVTLRCSPRSGDLSVYWYQQSLDQGLQFLIQYYNGEERAKGNILERFSAQQFPDLHSELNLSSLELGDSALYFCASSVGTGRGTDTQYFGPGTRLTVL.

The gene calls are TRBV19 and TRBJ2-5, with a possible D match to TRBD2 (7 bases). This CDR3 comprises 16 residues. The germline V gene encodes CDR1 LNHDA and CDR2 SQIVND (reference sequence). V was cut by 7 bases and J by 3 bases, with 21 bases left in between. This chain's CDR3 is CASNIGGGFRKETQYF. In DNA, the CDR3 is TGTGCCAGTAATATTGGCGGGGGCTTTAGAAAAGAGACCCAGTACTTC.

The V call is TRBV7-2, the J call TRBJ2-7; the D gene could be TRBD1 or TRBD2 (5 bases each). Germline V gene sequence: CDR1 SGHTA, CDR2 FQGNSA. This CDR3 comprises 14 residues. V gave up 1 base and J gave up 5 bases, with 12 bases separating them. This chain's CDR3 is CASSLGWGLDEQYF. The CDR3 region has the DNA TGTGCCAGCAGCTTAGGATGGGGGTTGGACGAGCAGTACTTC.

The V gene is TRBV28, the J gene TRBJ2-7; the D is unclear. Germline V gene data show CDR1 as MDHEN and CDR2 as SYDVKM. The CDR3 has 15 amino acids. Trimming pared 1 base from V and 9 bases from J, leaving 19 bases between. For the CDR3, the DNA is TGTGCCAGCAGTTTATCGTTGGGTCCCCCCTCGGGGCAGTACTTC. The encoded protein is CASSLSLGPPSGQYF.

CDR3 in amino acids: CAISAGAGTNEQFF. Here the CDR3 DNA reads TGTGCCATCAGCGCTGGGGCAGGGACTAATGAGCAGTTCTTC. The genes are TRBV10-3 and TRBJ2-1, with D tentatively TRBD2 (6 bases). Germline assignment: CDR1 ENHRY and CDR2 SYGVKD. The V gene lost 6 bases and the J gene lost 7 bases, with 16 bases spanning the gap. This CDR3 has 14 amino acids.

The chain joins TRBV28 to TRBJ2-1; 12 nucleotides line up with TRBD2. CDR3 length equals 16 residues. In germline, CDR1 is MDHEN, CDR2 SYDVKM. The V segment lost 6 bases and the J segment 10 bases; nucleotides outside the gene matches: 13. The CDR3 sequence: CASRASGRASGGEQFF. DNA of the CDR3: TGTGCCAGCAGAGCTAGCGGGAGGGCCTCCGGGGGGGAGCAGTTCTTC.

This sequence joins TRBV4-1 and TRBJ2-1, with D uncertain. Germline CDR1 MGHRA, CDR2 YSYEKL. The CDR3 extends over 15 amino acids. The ends were cut back, 0 bases at V and 12 bases at J, with 18 bases in the middle. The DNA for the CDR3 is TGCGCCAGCAGCCAAGAACGCTCCGAAAGGGTAGTGCAGTTCTTC. Its translation is CASSQERSERVVQFF.

The chain has TRBV9 and TRBJ2-1, with 7 positions matching TRBD2. The CDR3 contains 15 residues. V lost 0 bases and J lost 3; bases outside the gene matches: 3. Germline CDR1 and CDR2: SGDLS and YYNGEE. The CDR3 here is CASSVASGGYNEQFF. The CDR3 nucleotides read TGTGCCAGCAGCGTAGCGTCGGGGGGCTACAATGAGCAGTTCTTC.

This clone was recorded once. The gene calls are TRBV5-1 and TRBJ2-7; the D is unclear. With 0 bases removed from V and 7 bases from J, the gap between germline ends came to 8 bases. CDR3 length: 12 amino acids. The germline V gene has CDR1 SGHRS and CDR2 YFSETQ. CDR3 amino acids: CASSLDPAEQYF. CDR3 sequence (DNA): TGCGCCAGCAGCTTGGACCCGGCGGAGCAGTACTTC.

J is TRBJ1-3 and V is TRBV7-6; tentative D call: TRBD1 (5 bases). The CDR3 is 16 residues long. The V gene's germline CDR1 is SGHVS and CDR2 FNYEAQ. Trimming took 5 bases from V and 0 from J, leaving 14 bases between them. This CDR3 reads CASSPLGGTSGNTIYF. CDR3 nucleotide sequence: TGTGCCAGCAGCCCCTTGGGGGGAACCTCTGGAAACACCATATATTTT. Using reference TRBV7-6 and TRBJ1-3 for the parts outside the CDR3, the full variable domain is GAGVSQSPRYKVTKRGQDVALRCDPISGHVSLYWYRQALGQGPEFLTYFNYEAQQDKSGLPNDRFSAERPEGSISTLTIQRTEQRDSAMYRCASSPLGGTSGNTIYFGEGSWLTVV.

V usage is TRBV10-3 and J usage is TRBJ2-7; perhaps TRBD1 as D (6 bases). This CDR3 comprises 14 residues. CDR1 and CDR2 (germline): ENHRY, SYGVKD. Trimming left V 6 bases short and J 0 bases short, with 12 bases between. CDR3 region: CAIRGRDTSYEQYF. As DNA, the CDR3 is TGTGCCATCAGAGGCCGGGACACCTCCTACGAGCAGTACTTC.

The rearrangement uses TRBV5-8 and TRBJ2-3; no clear D gene. With 4 bases removed from V and 2 bases from J, the gap between germline ends came to 5 bases. The germline V gene has CDR1 SGHTS and CDR2 YDEGEE. The CDR3 is 12 amino acids. The CDR3 coding sequence is TGTGCCAGCAGCCCGACCACAGATACGCAGTATTTT. Translating it yields CASSPTTDTQYF.

The CDR3 bases are TGTGCCAGCAGCTTAGACACGGTCGGGAATAGCGGGAAGAATGAGCAGTTCTTC. It codes for CASSLDTVGNSGKNEQFF. V gene TRBV7-7 combines with J gene TRBJ2-1, with TRBD2 matching 8 bases. Germline V gene sequence: CDR1 SSHAT, CDR2 FNYEAQ (reference sequence). Losses at the gene ends were 1 base for V and 7 bases for J; bases not matched to a gene: 15. The CDR3 covers 18 residues.

The V call is TRBV13, the J call TRBJ1-2, with a possible D match to TRBD1 (6 bases). The CDR3 covers 14 residues. Per germline, CDR1 PRHDT and CDR2 FYEKMQ (reference sequence). Trimming left V 5 bases short and J 1 base short, with 11 bases between. CDR3: CASSGGQFNYGYTF. In DNA, the CDR3 is TGTGCCAGCAGCGGGGGACAATTTAACTATGGCTACACCTTC.

The V call is TRBV2, the J call TRBJ1-1; 7 positions match TRBD1. Germline CDR1 SNHLY, CDR2 FYNNEI. The CDR3 covers 13 residues. The V segment lost 10 bases and the J segment 1 base; nucleotides outside the gene matches: 6. The CDR3 nucleotides are TGTGCCACGCCGGGACAGAGGAACACTGAAGCTTTCTTT. Its translation: CATPGQRNTEAFF.

CDR3 sequence (DNA): TGTGCCAGCAGCATCCTACAGGCCGCTGAAGCTTTCTTT. Translating gives CASSILQAAEAFF. The J gene is TRBJ1-1, the V gene TRBV5-6, with D maybe TRBD1 (5 bases). The CDR3 consists of 13 residues. V shed 4 bases and J shed 6 bases, with 13 bases lying between them. The germline V gene encodes CDR1 SGHDT and CDR2 YYEEEE.

Turning to this clone: Its ends do not fully match the called genes, so a read error is possible. The V and J genes are TRBV10-3 and TRBJ1-5; perhaps TRBD1 as D (6 bases). CDR1 and CDR2 (germline): ENHRY, SYGVKD. CDR3 size: 14 residues. This chain's CDR3 is CASSARQGNQPQHF. As DNA, the CDR3 is TGTGCCAGCAGTGCCAGACAGGGCAATCAGCCCCAGCATTTT.

The gene calls are TRBV7-2 and TRBJ2-6; D perhaps matches TRBD2 (6 bases). Germline loops: CDR1 SGHTA, CDR2 FQGNSA. With 2 bases removed from V and 0 bases from J, the gap between germline ends came to 11 bases. The CDR3 has 17 amino acids. As DNA, the CDR3 is TGTGCCAGCAGCTTAAGCCGGGACTTCTCTGGGGCCAACGTCCTGACTTTC. Translating gives CASSLSRDFSGANVLTF.

The chain is built from TRBV7-9 and TRBJ2-7; tentatively, D is TRBD1 (5 bases). Looked up from germline, CDR1 is SEHNR and CDR2 is FQNEAQ (reference sequence). Trimming left V 5 bases short and J 1 base short, with 12 bases between. This CDR3 contains 14 residues. CDR3 nucleotide sequence: TGTGCCAGCAGCCCCCTCGACAGTTCCTACGAGCAGTACTTC. It yields the protein CASSPLDSSYEQYF.